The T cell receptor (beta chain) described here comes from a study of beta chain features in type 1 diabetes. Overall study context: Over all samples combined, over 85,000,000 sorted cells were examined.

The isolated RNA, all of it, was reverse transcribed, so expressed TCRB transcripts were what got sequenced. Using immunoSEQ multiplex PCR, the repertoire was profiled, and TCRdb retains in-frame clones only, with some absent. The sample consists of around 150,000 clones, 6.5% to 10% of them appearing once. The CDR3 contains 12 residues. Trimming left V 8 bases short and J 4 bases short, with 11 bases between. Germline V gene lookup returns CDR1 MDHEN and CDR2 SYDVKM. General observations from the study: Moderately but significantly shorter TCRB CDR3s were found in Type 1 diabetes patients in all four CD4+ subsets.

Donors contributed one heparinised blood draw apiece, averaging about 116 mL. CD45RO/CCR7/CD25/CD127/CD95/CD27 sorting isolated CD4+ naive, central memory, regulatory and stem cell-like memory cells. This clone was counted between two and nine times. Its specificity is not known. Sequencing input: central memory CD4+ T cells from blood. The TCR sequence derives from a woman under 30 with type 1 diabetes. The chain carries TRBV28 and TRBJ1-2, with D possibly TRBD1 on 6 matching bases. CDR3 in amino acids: CASGRGRYGYTF. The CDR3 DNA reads TGTGCCAGCGGGCGGGGGCGCTATGGCTACACCTTC.